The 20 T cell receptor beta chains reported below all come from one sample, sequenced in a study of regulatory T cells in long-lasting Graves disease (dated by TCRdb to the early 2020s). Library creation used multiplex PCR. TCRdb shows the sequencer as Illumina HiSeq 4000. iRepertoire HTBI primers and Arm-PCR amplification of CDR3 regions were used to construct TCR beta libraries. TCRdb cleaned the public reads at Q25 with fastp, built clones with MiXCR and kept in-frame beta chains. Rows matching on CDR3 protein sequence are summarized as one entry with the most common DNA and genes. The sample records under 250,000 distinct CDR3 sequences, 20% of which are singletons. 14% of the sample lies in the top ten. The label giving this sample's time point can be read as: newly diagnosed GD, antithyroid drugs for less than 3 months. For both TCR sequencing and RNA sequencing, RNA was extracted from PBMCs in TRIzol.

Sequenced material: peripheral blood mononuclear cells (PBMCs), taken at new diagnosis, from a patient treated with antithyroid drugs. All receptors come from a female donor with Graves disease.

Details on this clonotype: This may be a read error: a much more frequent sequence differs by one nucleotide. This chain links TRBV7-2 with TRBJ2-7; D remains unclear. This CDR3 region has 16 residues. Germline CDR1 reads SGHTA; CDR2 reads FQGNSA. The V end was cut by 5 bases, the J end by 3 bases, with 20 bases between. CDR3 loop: CASSPFGEANCYEQYF. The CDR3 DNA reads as TGTGCCAGCAGCCCTTTTGGAGAGGCGAACTGCTACGAGCAGTACTTC.

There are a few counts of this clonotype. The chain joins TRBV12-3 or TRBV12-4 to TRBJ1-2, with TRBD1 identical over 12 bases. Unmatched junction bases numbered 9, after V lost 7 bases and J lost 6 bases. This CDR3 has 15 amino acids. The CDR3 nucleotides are TGTGCCAGCACCCCTACAGGGGACAGGGGGCATGGCTACACCTTC. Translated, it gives CASTPTGDRGHGYTF.

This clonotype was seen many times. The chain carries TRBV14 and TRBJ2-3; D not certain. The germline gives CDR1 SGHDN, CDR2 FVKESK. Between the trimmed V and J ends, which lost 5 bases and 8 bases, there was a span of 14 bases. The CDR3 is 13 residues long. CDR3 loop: CASSFVTASTQYF. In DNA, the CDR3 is TGTGCCAGCAGCTTTGTAACAGCGAGTACGCAGTATTTT.

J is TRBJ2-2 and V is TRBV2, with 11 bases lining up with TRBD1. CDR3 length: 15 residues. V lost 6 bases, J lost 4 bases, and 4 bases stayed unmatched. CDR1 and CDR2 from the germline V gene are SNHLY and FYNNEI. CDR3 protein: CASRSGTGGTGELFF. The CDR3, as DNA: TGTGCCAGCAGGTCCGGGACAGGGGGCACCGGGGAGCTGTTTTTT.

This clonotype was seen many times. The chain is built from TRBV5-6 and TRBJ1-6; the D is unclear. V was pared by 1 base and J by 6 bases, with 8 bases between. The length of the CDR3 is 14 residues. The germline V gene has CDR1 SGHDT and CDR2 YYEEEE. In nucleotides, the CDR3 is TGTGCCAGCAGCTTGTGGAGCTCTAATTCACCCCTCCACTTT. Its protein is CASSLWSSNSPLHF. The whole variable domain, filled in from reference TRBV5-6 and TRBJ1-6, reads DAGVTQSPTHLIKTRGQQVTLRCSPKSGHDTVSWYQQALGQGPQFIFQYYEEEERQRGNFPDRFSGHQFPNYSSELNVNALLLGDSALYLCASSLWSSNSPLHFGNGTRLTVT.

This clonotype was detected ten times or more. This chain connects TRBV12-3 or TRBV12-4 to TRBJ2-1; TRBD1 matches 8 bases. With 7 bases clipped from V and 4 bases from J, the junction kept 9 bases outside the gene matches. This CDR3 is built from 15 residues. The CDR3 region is CASTAGGGQYNEQFF. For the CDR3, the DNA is TGTGCCAGCACCGCAGGGGGCGGGCAATACAATGAGCAGTTCTTC.

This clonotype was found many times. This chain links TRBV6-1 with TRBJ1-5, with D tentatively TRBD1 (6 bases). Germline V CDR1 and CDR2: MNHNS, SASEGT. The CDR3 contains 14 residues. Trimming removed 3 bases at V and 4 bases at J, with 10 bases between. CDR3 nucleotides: TGTGCCAGCAGTGACAGGGGAGTTAATCAGCCCCAGCATTTT. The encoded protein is CASSDRGVNQPQHF.

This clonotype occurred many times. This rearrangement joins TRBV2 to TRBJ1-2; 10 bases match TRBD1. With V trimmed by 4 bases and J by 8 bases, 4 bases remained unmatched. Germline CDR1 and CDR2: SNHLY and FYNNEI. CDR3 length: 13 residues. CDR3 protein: CASSGDRGAGYTF. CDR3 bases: TGTGCCAGCAGTGGGGACAGGGGCGCCGGCTACACCTTC.

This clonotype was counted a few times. The CDR3 DNA is TGTGCCACCAGCAGAGAAGGCGGGGGCTACGAGCAGTACTTC. Its translation is CATSREGGGYEQYF. The chain couples TRBV15 to TRBJ2-7, with TRBD2 matching over 7 bases. The germline V gene encodes CDR1 LNHNV and CDR2 YYDKDF (reference sequence). Losses at the gene ends were 0 bases for V and 3 bases for J; bases not matched to a gene: 2. CDR3 length: 14 amino acids.

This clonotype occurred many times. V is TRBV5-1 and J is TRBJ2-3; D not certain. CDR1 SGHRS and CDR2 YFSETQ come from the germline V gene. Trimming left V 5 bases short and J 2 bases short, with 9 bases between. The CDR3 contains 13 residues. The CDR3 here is CASRTQLTDTQYF. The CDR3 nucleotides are TGCGCCAGCAGAACCCAGCTCACAGATACGCAGTATTTT.

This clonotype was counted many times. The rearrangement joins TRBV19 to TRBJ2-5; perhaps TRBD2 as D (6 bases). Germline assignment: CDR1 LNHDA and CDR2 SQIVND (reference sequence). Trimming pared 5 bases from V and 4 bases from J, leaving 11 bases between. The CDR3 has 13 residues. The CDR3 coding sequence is TGTGCCAGTAGTCCGGACTATCCAGAGACCCAGTACTTC. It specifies CASSPDYPETQYF.

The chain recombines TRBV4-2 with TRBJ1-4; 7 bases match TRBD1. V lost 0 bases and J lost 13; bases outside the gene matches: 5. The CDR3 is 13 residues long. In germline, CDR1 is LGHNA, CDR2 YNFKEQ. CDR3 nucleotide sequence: TGTGCCAGCAGCCAAGACCGACAGGGATCACTGTTTTTT. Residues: CASSQDRQGSLFF.

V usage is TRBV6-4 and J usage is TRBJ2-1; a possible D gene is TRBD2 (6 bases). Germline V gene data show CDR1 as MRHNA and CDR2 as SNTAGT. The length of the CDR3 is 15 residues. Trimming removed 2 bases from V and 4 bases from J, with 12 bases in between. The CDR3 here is CASSDINAGYNEQFF. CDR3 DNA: TGTGCCAGCAGTGACATAAACGCGGGGTACAATGAGCAGTTCTTC.

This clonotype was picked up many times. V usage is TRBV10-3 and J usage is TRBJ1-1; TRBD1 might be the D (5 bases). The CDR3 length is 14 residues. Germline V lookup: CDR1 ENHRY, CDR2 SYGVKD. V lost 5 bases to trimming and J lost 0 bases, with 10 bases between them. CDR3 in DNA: TGTGCCATCAGTACGGACACAATGAACACTGAAGCTTTCTTT. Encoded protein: CAISTDTMNTEAFF.

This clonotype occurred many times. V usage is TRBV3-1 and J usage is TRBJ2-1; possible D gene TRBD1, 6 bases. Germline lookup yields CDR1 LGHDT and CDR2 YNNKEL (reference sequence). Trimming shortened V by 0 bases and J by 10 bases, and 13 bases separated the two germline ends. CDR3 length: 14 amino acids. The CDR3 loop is CASSQDRGGWEQFF. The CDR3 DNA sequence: TGTGCCAGCAGCCAAGATCGAGGGGGTTGGGAGCAGTTCTTC.

The CDR3: CSAPLATSGHTDTQYF. CDR3 DNA sequence: TGCAGTGCTCCACTGGCGACTAGCGGGCACACAGATACGCAGTATTTT. The gene calls are TRBV20-1 and TRBJ2-3; 10 nucleotides match TRBD2. The CDR3 runs 16 residues. Losses at the gene ends were 5 bases for V and 2 bases for J; bases not matched to a gene: 10. CDR1 and CDR2 (germline): DFQATT, SNEGSKA (reference sequence).

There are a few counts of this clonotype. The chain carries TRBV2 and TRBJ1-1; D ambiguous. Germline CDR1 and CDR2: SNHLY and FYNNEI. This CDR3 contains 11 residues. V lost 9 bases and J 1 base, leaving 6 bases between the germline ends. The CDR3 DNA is TGTGCCAGTTTCCAGAACACTGAAGCTTTCTTT. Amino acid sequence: CASFQNTEAFF.

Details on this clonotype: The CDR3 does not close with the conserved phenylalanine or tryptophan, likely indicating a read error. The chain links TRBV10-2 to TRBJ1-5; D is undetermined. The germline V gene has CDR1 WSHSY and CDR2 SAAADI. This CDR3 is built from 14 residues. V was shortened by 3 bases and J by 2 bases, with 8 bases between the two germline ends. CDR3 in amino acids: CASSDRVGNQPQHL. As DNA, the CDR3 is TGCGCCAGCAGTGACCGGGTTGGCAATCAGCCCCAGCATCTT.

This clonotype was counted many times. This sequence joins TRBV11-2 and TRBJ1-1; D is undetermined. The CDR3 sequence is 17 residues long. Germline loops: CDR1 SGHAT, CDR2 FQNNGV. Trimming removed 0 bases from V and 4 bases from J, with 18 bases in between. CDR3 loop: CASSLDDGPLSTTEAFF. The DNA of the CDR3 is TGTGCCAGCAGCTTAGATGACGGGCCCCTATCGACCACTGAAGCTTTCTTT.

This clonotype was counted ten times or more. CDR3 loop: CASSQRQGSGANVLTF. CDR3 nucleotide sequence: TGTGCCAGCAGCCAAAGACAGGGCTCTGGGGCCAACGTCCTGACTTTC. This chain uses TRBV3-1 with TRBJ2-6; 7 positions match TRBD1. Trimming took 2 bases from V and 0 from J; bases not matched to a gene: 1. Germline CDR1 LGHDT, CDR2 YNNKEL (reference sequence). This CDR3 spans 16 amino acids.